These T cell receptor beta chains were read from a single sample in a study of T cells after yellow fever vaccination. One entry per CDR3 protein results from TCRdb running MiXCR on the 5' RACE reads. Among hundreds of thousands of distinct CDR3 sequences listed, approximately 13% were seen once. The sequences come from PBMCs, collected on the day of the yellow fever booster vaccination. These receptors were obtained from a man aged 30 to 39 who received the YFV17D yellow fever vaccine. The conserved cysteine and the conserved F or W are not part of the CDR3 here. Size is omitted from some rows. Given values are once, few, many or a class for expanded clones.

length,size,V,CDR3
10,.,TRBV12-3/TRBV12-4,ASSSGGGWRY
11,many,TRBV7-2,ASSLFPLETQY
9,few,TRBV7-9,AQETSGTLF
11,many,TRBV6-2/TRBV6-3,ASSRGTTKGAF
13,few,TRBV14,ASSPTTGRGETQY
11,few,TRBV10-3,AISDSGRIEQY
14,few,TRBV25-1,ASTESETGVYNEQF
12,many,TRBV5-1,ASSLKLAGETQY
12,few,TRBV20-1,SATLAGKLYEQY
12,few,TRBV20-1,SAKSGTGVDEQY
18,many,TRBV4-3,ASSQRLPGTSRTKTGELF
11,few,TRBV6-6,ASSANRGSGYT
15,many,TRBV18,ASSPLGVAGVHYEQY
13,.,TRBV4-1,ASSQEGDRASEQY
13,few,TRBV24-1,ATSDFMGGYETQY
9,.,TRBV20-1,SSYRGYEQY
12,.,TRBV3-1,ASSQEGQIREQF
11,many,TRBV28,ASSSSGKETQY
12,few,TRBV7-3,ASSLNRAREEQF
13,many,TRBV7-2,ASSGSTGWGGELF
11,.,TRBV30,AWIHSATDTQY
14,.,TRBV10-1,ASSPRAGSSYNEQF
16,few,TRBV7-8,ASSLGGRGQNIRGELF
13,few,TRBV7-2,ASSLDLRANYGYT
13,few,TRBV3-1,ASSRLPPDQETQY
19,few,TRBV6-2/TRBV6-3,ASSYSKGERFRQRSYNEQF
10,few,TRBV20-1,SAPRQGSEQY
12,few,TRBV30,AWRIAGGNYEQY
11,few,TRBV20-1,SAKGTPSYEQY
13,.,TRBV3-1,ASSQVAGGTYEQY
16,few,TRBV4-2,ASSQDLLAGVTKNIQY
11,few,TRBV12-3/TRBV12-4,ASSLVPFAEAF
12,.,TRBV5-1,ASSFETGTQPQH
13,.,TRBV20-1,SARGGRGTNNEQF
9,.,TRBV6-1,ASSDRREQF
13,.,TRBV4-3,ASSLDPLRGYEQY
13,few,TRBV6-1,ATLPTGNHQETQY
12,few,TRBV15,ATSMRAPIYEQY
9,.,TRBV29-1,SDTEQETQY
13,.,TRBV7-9,ASRRGQYSGNTIY
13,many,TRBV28,ASSLEYLRTYEQY
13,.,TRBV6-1,ASIENGPVHTEAF
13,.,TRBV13,ASSPRTGPQETQY
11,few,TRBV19,ASSIAEGYEQY
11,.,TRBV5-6,ASSLGETHEQY
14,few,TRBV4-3,ASSHRTGTSTDTQY
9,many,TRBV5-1,ASSQNYGYT
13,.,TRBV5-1,ASRESGLSGNTIY
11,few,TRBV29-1,SVEERDRETQY
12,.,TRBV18,ASSLRDKNQPQH
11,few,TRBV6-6,ASEGTVTYEQY
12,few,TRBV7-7,ASSSLAEGNEQF
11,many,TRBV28,ASRVTMNTEAF
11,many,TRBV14,ASSQDGSYEQY